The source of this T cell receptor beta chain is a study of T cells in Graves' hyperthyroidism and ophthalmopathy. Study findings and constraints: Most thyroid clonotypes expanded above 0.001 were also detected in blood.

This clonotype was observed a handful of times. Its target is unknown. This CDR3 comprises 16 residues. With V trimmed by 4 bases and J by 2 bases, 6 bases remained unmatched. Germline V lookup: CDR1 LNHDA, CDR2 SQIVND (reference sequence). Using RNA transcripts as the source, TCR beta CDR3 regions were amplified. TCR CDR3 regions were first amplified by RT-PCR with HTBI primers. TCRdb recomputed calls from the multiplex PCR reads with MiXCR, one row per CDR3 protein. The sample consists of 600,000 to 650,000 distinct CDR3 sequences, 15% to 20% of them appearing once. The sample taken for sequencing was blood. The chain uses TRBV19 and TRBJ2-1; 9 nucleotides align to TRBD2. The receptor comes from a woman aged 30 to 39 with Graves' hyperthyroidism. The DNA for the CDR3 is TGTGCCAGTAGTACCCTCGGGACTAGCCCCTACAATGAGCAGTTCTTC. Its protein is CASSTLGTSPYNEQFF.